One T cell receptor beta chain is described in this entry. The antigen remains unidentified. Through a sample-barcoded 5' primer and a J-beta primer mix, a second PCR was run for roughly 7 to 12 cycles. TCRdb used MiXCR to reprocess the 5' RACE reads, holding one entry per CDR3 protein. The data show nearly 800,000 distinct CDR3 sequences, approximately 25% seen once. The entry originates in a study of blood T cells in healthy people across ages. General study findings and limits: Donors of long life had a larger count of naive CD4+ cells and greater diversity than aged donors.

With 5 bases removed from V and 10 bases from J, the gap between germline ends came to 12 bases. CDR3 size: 13 residues. These sequences were also reported in another study, on T cells of mothers and their children. From that report: Unrelated mother-child pairs always had slightly, but never significantly, lower normalized overlap than related pairs.

Sequenced material: blood. The J gene is TRBJ1-6, the V gene TRBV12-3 or TRBV12-4; D gene unclear. This receptor was obtained from a boy between 10 and 17 years old in good health. CDR3 residues: CASSPIPGSPLHF. The CDR3 region has the DNA TGTGCCAGCAGTCCCATCCCCGGATCACCCCTCCACTTT.